Given below is one TCR beta chain in context. This clone's antigen is unknown. Qualities for individual bases were not recorded, and no much larger clone is one base off. The record originates from a study of T cell changes during pregnancy in multiple sclerosis (dated by TCRdb to the late 2010s). Study-wide context: The study examined how the T cell repertoire changed over the course of pregnancy in women with multiple sclerosis.

Library preparation was by the immunoSEQ multiplex PCR assay. Held by TCRdb, this immuneACCESS table contains in-frame sequences only and omits some clones. Under half of the omission traces to an unresolved V gene where checked; the cause of the rest is unknown. This sample is represented by tens of thousands of clones; approximately 90% of them were singletons. The ten largest clones capture around 2% of the sample. The source is a female donor in good health, enrolled as a control in a pregnancy study. The material sequenced was peripheral blood, taken in the first trimester of pregnancy.

Here the CDR3 is given as CASSQEPDRPNTEAFF. The DNA sequence follows: TGCGCCAGCAGCCAAGAGCCGGACAGACCGAACACTGAAGCTTTCTTT. The V and J genes are TRBV4-3 and TRBJ1-1; the D gene is possibly TRBD1, with 6 bases matching. Per the germline V gene, LGHNA is the CDR1 and YSLEER is the CDR2. Trimming at the junction amounts to 0 bases on V and 1 base on J, and the germline ends lie 12 bases apart. The CDR3, from cysteine to phenylalanine, totals 16 residues. Of all the DNA, just the CDR3 is kept, 48 bases in frame from base 1.